These 13 T cell receptor beta chains came from one sample sequenced in a study of identical twins. TCRdb re-called the 5' RACE reads through MiXCR, storing one row per CDR3 protein. The table has 1.5 million to 2 million distinct CDR3 sequences, less than 35% seen once. The sequenced material came from cord blood. These receptors were obtained from a newborn girl in good health.

The rearrangement links TRBV14 to TRBJ1-2, with D tentatively TRBD1 (5 bases). This CDR3 has 16 residues. V gave up 0 bases and J gave up 4 bases, with 15 bases separating them. Germline-derived CDR1 and CDR2 are SGHDN and FVKESK. This chain's CDR3 is CASSQDWGGSSYGYTF. Here the CDR3 DNA reads TGTGCCAGCAGCCAAGATTGGGGGGGGTCCTCCTATGGCTACACCTTC.

This clonotype was recorded only once. The rearrangement joins TRBV24-1 to TRBJ2-2; possibly TRBD1 for D (5 bases). Trimming removed 7 bases at V and 6 bases at J, with 8 bases between. CDR3 length: 12 amino acids. In germline, CDR1 is KGHDR, CDR2 SFDVKD. CDR3 amino acids: CATSRAAGELFF. CDR3 nucleotide sequence: TGTGCCACCAGCAGGGCTGCCGGGGAGCTGTTTTTT.

This clonotype has just a few counts. The chain has TRBV3-1 and TRBJ1-4; D is possibly TRBD1 (5 bases). The CDR3 length is 15 residues. V was shortened by 0 bases and J by 8 bases, with 13 bases between the two germline ends. The germline CDR1 and CDR2 sequences are LGHDT and YNNKEL (reference sequence). The CDR3 DNA follows: TGTGCCAGCAGCCAAGAGCAGGGCGAGGGGGAAAAACTGTTTTTT. Amino acid sequence: CASSQEQGEGEKLFF.

This clonotype was picked up a small number of times. The CDR3 DNA reads TGCAGTGCTAGCAGGGGGTTAAGCTCCTACAATGAGCAGTTCTTC. Translated: CSASRGLSSYNEQFF. The chain couples TRBV20-1 to TRBJ2-1; TRBD1 matches at 7 bases. V dropped 3 bases and J dropped 0; count of bases not matched to a gene: 5. The CDR3 contains 15 residues. CDR1 DFQATT and CDR2 SNEGSKA come from the germline V gene (reference sequence).

This clonotype was seen ten or more times. The V gene is TRBV4-2, the J gene TRBJ2-1, with 9 bases fitting TRBD2. There are 16 residues in the CDR3. V dropped 2 bases and J dropped 0; count of bases not matched to a gene: 2. Germline V gives CDR1 LGHNA, CDR2 YNFKEQ. CDR3 DNA sequence: TGTGCCAGCAGCCAATTTAGCGGGAGCTCCTACAATGAGCAGTTCTTC. Translated, it gives CASSQFSGSSYNEQFF.

This clonotype has only a few counts. The chain couples TRBV18 to TRBJ2-5; 8 bases are shared with TRBD2. CDR1 and CDR2 (germline): KGHSH, LQKENI. The J segment lost 1 base and the V segment lost 1 base, leaving 2 bases of the junction unmatched. The length of the CDR3 is 15 residues. The CDR3 reads CASSPLAGIQETQYF. In nucleotides, the CDR3 is TGTGCCAGCTCACCACTAGCGGGGATCCAAGAGACCCAGTACTTC.

V is TRBV3-1 and J is TRBJ1-2; perhaps TRBD1 as D (6 bases). The V gene lost 1 base and the J gene lost 7 bases, with 13 bases spanning the gap. CDR1 is LGHDT and CDR2 is YNNKEL in the germline V gene (reference sequence). This CDR3 has 14 amino acids. This CDR3 reads CASSQAPPGAGYTF. The CDR3 DNA reads TGTGCCAGCAGCCAAGCCCCGCCGGGGGCTGGCTACACCTTC.

J is TRBJ1-2 and V is TRBV3-1; D might be TRBD1 (5 bases). The germline V gene has CDR1 LGHDT and CDR2 YNNKEL (reference sequence). V was trimmed by 4 bases and J by 6 bases, leaving 12 bases between them. The CDR3 spans 13 residues. The CDR3 here is CASSPTDSNGYTF. As DNA, the CDR3 is TGTGCCAGCAGCCCTACAGACAGTAATGGCTACACCTTC.

This clonotype was seen a handful of times. J is TRBJ2-3 and V is TRBV24-1, with TRBD2 matching 9 bases. The CDR3 loop spans 15 amino acids. Per the germline V gene, CDR1 is KGHDR and CDR2 is SFDVKD. V shed 3 bases and J 1 base; nucleotides not matched to a gene: 1. CDR3 in amino acids: CATSDSGRRTDTQYF. The CDR3 region has the DNA TGTGCCACCAGTGATAGCGGGAGGCGCACAGATACGCAGTATTTT.

The chain recombines TRBV5-1 with TRBJ2-1; D perhaps matches TRBD1 (5 bases). The J call may be wrong; the DNA end is better matched by TRBJ2-7. CDR1 and CDR2 from the germline V gene are SGHRS and YFSETQ. The CDR3 totals 13 residues. CDR3 in DNA: TGCGCCAGCAGCCCCCGACAGTACAATGAGCAGTACTTC. Translated, it gives CASSPRQYNEQYF.

The genes are TRBV4-1 and TRBJ2-1; 13 bases are shared with TRBD2. The V gene end was trimmed by 0 bases and the J gene end by 5 bases; junction bases not matched to a gene: 4. The CDR3 runs 17 residues. Germline V CDR1 and CDR2: MGHRA, YSYEKL. The CDR3 is CASSQDRTSGGDNEQFF. The DNA of the CDR3 is TGCGCCAGCAGCCAAGACCGGACTAGCGGGGGCGACAATGAGCAGTTCTTC.

J is TRBJ1-1 and V is TRBV10-3, with a possible D match to TRBD1 (5 bases). V lost 6 bases to trimming and J lost 1 base, with 12 bases between them. Germline V CDR1 and CDR2: ENHRY, SYGVKD. The CDR3 runs 14 residues. The CDR3 region has the DNA TGTGCCATCAGGAAGACAGCCCCGAACACTGAAGCTTTCTTT. Residues: CAIRKTAPNTEAFF.

This clonotype was detected once. The genes are TRBV10-3 and TRBJ2-7, with 10 bases fitting TRBD1. CDR3 length: 15 residues. Germline V CDR1 and CDR2: ENHRY, SYGVKD. Trimming took 6 bases from V and 2 from J; bases not matched to a gene: 7. CDR3 nucleotide sequence: TGTGCCATCAGCACCCCCGGGACAGGGGCCTACGAGCAGTACTTC. Its translation is CAISTPGTGAYEQYF.